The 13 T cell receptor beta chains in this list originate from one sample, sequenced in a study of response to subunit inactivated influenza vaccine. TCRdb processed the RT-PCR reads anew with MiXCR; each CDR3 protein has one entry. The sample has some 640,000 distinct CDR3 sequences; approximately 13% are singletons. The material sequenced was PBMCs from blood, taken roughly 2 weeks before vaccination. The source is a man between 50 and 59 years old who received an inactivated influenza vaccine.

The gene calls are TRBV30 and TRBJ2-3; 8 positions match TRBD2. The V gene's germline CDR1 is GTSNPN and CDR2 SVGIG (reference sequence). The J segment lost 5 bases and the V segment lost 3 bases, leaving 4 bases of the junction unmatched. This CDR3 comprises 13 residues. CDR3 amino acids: CAWRTSVGDTQYF. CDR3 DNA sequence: TGTGCCTGGAGGACTAGCGTGGGAGATACGCAGTATTTT.

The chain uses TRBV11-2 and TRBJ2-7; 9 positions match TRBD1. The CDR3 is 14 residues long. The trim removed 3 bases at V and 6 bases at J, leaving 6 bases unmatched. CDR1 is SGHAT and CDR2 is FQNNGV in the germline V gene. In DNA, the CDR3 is TGTGCCAGCAGCTTTCCTAGGACAGGGGCCGAGCAGTACTTC. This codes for CASSFPRTGAEQYF.

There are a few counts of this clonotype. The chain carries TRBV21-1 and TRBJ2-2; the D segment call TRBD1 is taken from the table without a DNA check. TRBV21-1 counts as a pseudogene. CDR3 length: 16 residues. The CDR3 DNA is TGTGCCAGCAGCAAATTAGGGGGCGCCGACACCGGGGAGCTGTTTTTT. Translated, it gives CASSKLGGADTGELFF.

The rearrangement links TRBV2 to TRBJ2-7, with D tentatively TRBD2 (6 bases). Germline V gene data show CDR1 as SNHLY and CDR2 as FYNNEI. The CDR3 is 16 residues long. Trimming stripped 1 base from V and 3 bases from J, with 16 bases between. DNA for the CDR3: TGTGCCAGCAGTGAAGGGGGCCGGGAGCCCCTCTACGAGCAGTACTTC. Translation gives CASSEGGREPLYEQYF.

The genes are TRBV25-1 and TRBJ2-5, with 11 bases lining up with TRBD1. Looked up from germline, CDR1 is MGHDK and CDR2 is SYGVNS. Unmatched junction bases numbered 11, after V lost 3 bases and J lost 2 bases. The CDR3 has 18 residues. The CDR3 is CASSEALTGTGGQETQYF. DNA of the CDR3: TGTGCCAGCAGTGAGGCCTTAACCGGGACAGGGGGGCAAGAGACCCAGTACTTC.

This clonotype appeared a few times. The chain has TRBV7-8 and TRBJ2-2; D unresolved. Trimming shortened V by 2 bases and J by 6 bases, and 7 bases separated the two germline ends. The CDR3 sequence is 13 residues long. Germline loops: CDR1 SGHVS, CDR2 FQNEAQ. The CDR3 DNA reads TGTGCCAGCAGCTTAACCTCAGCCGGGGAGCTGTTTTTT. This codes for CASSLTSAGELFF. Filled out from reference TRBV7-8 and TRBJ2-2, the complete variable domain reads GAGVSQSPRYKVAKRGQDVALRCDPISGHVSLFWYQQALGQGPEFLTYFQNEAQLDKSGLPSDRFFAERPEGSVSTLKIQRTQQEDSAVYLCASSLTSAGELFFGEGSRLTVL.

DNA for the CDR3: TGCGCCAGCAGCCAAGACGGGGGGGCGAGAGATGAGCAGTTCTTC. Translating it yields CASSQDGGARDEQFF. The chain combines TRBV4-3 with TRBJ2-1; the match to TRBD2 covers 8 bases. The CDR3 sequence is 15 residues long. Unmatched junction bases numbered 6, after V lost 0 bases and J lost 8 bases. The germline V gene has CDR1 LGHNA and CDR2 YSLEER.

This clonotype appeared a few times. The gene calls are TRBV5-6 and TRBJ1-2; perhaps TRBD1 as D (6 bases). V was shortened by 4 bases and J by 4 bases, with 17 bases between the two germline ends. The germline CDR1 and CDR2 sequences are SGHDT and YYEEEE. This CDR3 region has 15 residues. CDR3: CASSEGQSPVYGYTF. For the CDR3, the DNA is TGTGCCAGCAGCGAAGGACAGAGCCCCGTCTATGGCTACACCTTC.

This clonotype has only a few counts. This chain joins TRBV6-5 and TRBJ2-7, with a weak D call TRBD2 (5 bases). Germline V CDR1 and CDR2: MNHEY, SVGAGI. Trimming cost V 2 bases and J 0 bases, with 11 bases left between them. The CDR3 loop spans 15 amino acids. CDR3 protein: CASSYNSGSSYEQYF. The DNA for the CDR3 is TGTGCCAGCAGTTACAATTCGGGGTCCTCCTACGAGCAGTACTTC.

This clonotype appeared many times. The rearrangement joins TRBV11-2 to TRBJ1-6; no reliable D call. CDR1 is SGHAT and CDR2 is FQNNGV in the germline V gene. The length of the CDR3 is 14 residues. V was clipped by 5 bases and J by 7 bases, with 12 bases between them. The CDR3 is CASSRIYYNSPLHF. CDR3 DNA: TGTGCCAGCAGCAGGATCTACTACAATTCACCCCTCCACTTT.

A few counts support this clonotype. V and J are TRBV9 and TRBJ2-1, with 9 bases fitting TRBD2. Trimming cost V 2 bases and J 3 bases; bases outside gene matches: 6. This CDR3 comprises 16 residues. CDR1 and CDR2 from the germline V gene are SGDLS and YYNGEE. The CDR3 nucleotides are TGTGCCAGCAGCGTCGGGACTAGCCTAGGCTACAATGAGCAGTTCTTC. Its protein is CASSVGTSLGYNEQFF.

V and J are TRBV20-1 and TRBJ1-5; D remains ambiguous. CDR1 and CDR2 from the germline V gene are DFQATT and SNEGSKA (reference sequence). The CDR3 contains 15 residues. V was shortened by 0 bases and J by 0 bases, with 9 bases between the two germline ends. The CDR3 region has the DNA TGCAGTGCTAGAGAGGCGGGGAATAGCAATCAGCCCCAGCATTTT. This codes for CSAREAGNSNQPQHF.

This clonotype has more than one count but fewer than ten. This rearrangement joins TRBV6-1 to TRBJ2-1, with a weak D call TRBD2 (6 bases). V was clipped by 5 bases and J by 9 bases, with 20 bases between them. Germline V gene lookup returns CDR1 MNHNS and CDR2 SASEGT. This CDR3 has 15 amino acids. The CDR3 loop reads CASSKGGTLNPEQFF. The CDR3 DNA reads TGTGCCAGCAGTAAGGGCGGGACGCTAAATCCTGAGCAGTTCTTC.